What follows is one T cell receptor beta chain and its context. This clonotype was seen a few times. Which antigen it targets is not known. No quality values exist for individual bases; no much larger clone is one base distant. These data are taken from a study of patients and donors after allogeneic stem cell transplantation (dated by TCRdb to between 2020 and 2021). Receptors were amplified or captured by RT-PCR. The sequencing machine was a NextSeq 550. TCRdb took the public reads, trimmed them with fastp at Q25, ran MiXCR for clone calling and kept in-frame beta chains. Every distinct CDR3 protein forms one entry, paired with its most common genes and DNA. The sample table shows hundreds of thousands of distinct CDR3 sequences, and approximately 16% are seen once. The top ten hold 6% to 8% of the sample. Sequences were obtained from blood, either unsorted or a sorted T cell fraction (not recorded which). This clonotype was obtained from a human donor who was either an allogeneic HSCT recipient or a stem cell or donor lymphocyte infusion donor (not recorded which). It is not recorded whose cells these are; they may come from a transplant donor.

The CDR3 protein sequence reads: CASSYPHRQAGNTIYF. The nucleotide sequence reads TGTGCCAGCAGTTACCCTCATAGACAGGCTGGAAACACCATATATTTT. The chain is encoded by TRBV28 joined to TRBJ1-3, with a weak D call of TRBD1 (6 bases match). The cysteine opens and the phenylalanine closes a CDR3 of 16 amino acids. CDR3 DNA is the only sequence kept; it has 48 bases, read in frame from the first base. CDR1 and CDR2 (MDHEN, SYDVKM) derive from the germline V gene. V was cut back by 4 bases and J by 2 bases, leaving a gap of 15 bases between them.